A single sample gave rise to the 15 T cell receptor beta chains below, sequenced in a study of T cells in Graves' hyperthyroidism and ophthalmopathy. TCR beta CDR3 sequences were amplified from RNA transcripts. HTBI primers were the set used in a first-round RT-PCR of the TCR CDR3. One entry per CDR3 protein results from TCRdb running MiXCR on the multiplex PCR reads. The repertoire holds roughly 700,000 distinct CDR3 sequences, with roughly a third as singletons. The source material was blood. The source of these receptors is a woman aged 40 to 49 with Graves' hyperthyroidism.

In its sample, this clonotype was seen a few times. The chain joins TRBV5-6 to TRBJ1-1; 11 bases are shared with TRBD1. Germline V CDR1 and CDR2: SGHDT, YYEEEE. J gave up 0 bases and V 4 bases, and 5 bases lay outside the gene matches. The CDR3 spans 16 residues. The CDR3 DNA sequence: TGTGCCAGCAGCGGGACAGGGGGAAGGATGAACACTGAAGCTTTCTTT. This translates into CASSGTGGRMNTEAFF. The complete variable domain, with remaining parts taken from reference TRBV5-6 and TRBJ1-1, reads DAGVTQSPTHLIKTRGQQVTLRCSPKSGHDTVSWYQQALGQGPQFIFQYYEEEERQRGNFPDRFSGHQFPNYSSELNVNALLLGDSALYLCASSGTGGRMNTEAFFGQGTRLTVV.

This clonotype was seen more than once but under ten times. This chain uses TRBV20-1 with TRBJ2-5; D call uncertain. Looked up from germline, CDR1 is DFQATT and CDR2 is SNEGSKA (reference sequence). This CDR3 is built from 14 residues. Trimming left V 4 bases short and J 0 bases short, with 12 bases between. The CDR3 here is CSAKGGPYQETQYF. DNA for the CDR3: TGCAGTGCTAAAGGTGGTCCATACCAAGAGACCCAGTACTTC.

The rearrangement links TRBV25-1 to TRBJ1-1; 9 bases align to TRBD1. Germline CDR1 and CDR2: MGHDK and SYGVNS. The CDR3 length is 15 residues. V shed 6 bases, J shed 2 bases, and the junction held 7 bases outside the gene matches. The CDR3 coding sequence is TGTGCCAGCAGGCCCCTGGGACAGGGTAACACTGAAGCTTTCTTT. Translation: CASRPLGQGNTEAFF.

Worth noting for this clonotype: This sequence may be a read error, since a much larger clone differs from it by one base. The chain combines TRBV7-9 with TRBJ1-2, with 7 bases lining up with TRBD1. There are 11 residues in the CDR3. CDR1 and CDR2 (germline): SEHNR, FQNEAQ (reference sequence). Trimming cost V 3 bases and J 13 bases; bases outside gene matches: 5. As DNA, the CDR3 is TGTGCCAGCAGCTTCGGGACAGTATGCACCTTC. Protein product: CASSFGTVCTF.

The rearrangement joins TRBV7-9 to TRBJ2-1, with D possibly TRBD2 on 6 matching bases. V lost 4 bases to trimming and J lost 10 bases, with 17 bases between them. There are 14 residues in the CDR3. Germline V gives CDR1 SEHNR, CDR2 FQNEAQ (reference sequence). CDR3 coding DNA: TGTGCCAGCAGCTCGGGACGGGACTCCTACGAGCAGTTCTTC. This sequence encodes CASSSGRDSYEQFF.

This clonotype was seen only a few times. Here the CDR3 reads CASSSTIGEKLFF. The CDR3 DNA follows: TGTGCCAGCAGCTCGACAATCGGTGAAAAACTGTTTTTT. The rearrangement joins TRBV7-9 to TRBJ1-4; D unclear. Germline CDR1 reads SEHNR; CDR2 reads FQNEAQ (reference sequence). Trimming took off 4 bases at V and 7 bases at J, with 10 bases between the two ends. The CDR3 spans 13 residues.

Worth noting for this clonotype: This clone may be a read error of a much larger clone one base away. V and J are TRBV5-4 and TRBJ2-5; TRBD1 agrees at 9 bases. Germline V CDR1 and CDR2: SGHNT, YYREEE (reference sequence). The CDR3 has 14 amino acids. The CDR3 region has the DNA TGTGCCAGCAGTTCCCGGGACAGGGAAGAGGCCCAGTACTTC. Translated, it gives CASSSRDREEAQYF.

This clonotype was detected only a few times. The rearrangement uses TRBV10-3 and TRBJ1-3, with D perhaps matching TRBD1 (5 bases). The germline gives CDR1 ENHRY, CDR2 SYGVKD. The CDR3 is made up of 12 amino acids. V was clipped by 10 bases and J by 1 base, with 8 bases between them. In nucleotides, the CDR3 is TGTGCCACCGCAGGGTCTGGAAACACCATATATTTT. Protein product: CATAGSGNTIYF.

V usage is TRBV15 and J usage is TRBJ1-2, with TRBD1 matching 8 bases. V was pared by 3 bases and J by 6 bases, with 9 bases of the junction left unmatched. This CDR3 contains 15 residues. Germline V lookup: CDR1 LNHNV, CDR2 YYDKDF (reference sequence). The CDR3 protein is CATSSQGQGMDGYTF. For the CDR3, the DNA is TGTGCCACCAGCAGCCAAGGACAGGGAATGGATGGCTACACCTTC. The whole variable domain, remainder taken from reference TRBV15 and TRBJ1-2, is DAMVIQNPRYQVTQFGKPVTLSCSQTLNHNVMYWYQQKSSQAPKLLFHYYDKDFNNEADTPDNFQSRRPNTSFCFLDIRSPGLGDTAMYLCATSSQGQGMDGYTFGSGTRLTVV.

The chain links TRBV4-3 to TRBJ1-5; D is unclear. Germline V gene sequence: CDR1 LGHNA, CDR2 YSLEER. The V end was cut by 4 bases, the J end by 2 bases, with 12 bases between. The length of the CDR3 is 15 residues. As DNA, the CDR3 is TGCGCCAGCAGCCCGAGGGTAGCAGGCAATCAGCCCCAGCATTTT. This translates into CASSPRVAGNQPQHF.

As for this clonotype: A read error may account for a junction end that differs from germline. The chain carries TRBV19 and TRBJ1-5; no definite D call. The CDR3 spans 17 residues. Germline CDR1 and CDR2: LNHDA and SQIVND (reference sequence). CDR3 protein: CASSYSNARFSSQPQHF. The CDR3 bases are TGTGCCAGCAGTTACTCGAATGCACGGTTTAGCAGTCAGCCCCAGCATTTT. Based on the CDR3 plus reference TRBV19 and TRBJ1-5, the full variable domain is DGGITQSPKYLFRKEGQNVTLSCEQNLNHDAMYWYRQDPGQGLRLIYYSQIVNDFQKGDIAEGYSVSREKKESFPLTVTSAQKNPTAFYLCASSYSNARFSSQPQHFGDGTRLSIL.

The chain is built from TRBV25-1 and TRBJ1-6; D unresolved. Germline CDR1 and CDR2: MGHDK and SYGVNS. Trimming removed 5 bases at V and 0 bases at J, with 11 bases between. The CDR3 length is 16 residues. This chain's CDR3 is CASSPAHSSYNSPLHF. The CDR3 DNA sequence: TGTGCCAGCAGTCCCGCCCATAGCTCCTATAATTCACCCCTCCACTTT. The whole variable domain, remainder taken from reference TRBV25-1 and TRBJ1-6, is EADIYQTPRYLVIGTGKKITLECSQTMGHDKMYWYQQDPGMELHLIHYSYGVNSTEKGDLSSESTVSRIRTEHFPLTLESARPSHTSQYLCASSPAHSSYNSPLHFGNGTRLTVT.

In its sample, this clonotype was seen a few times. Germline is not matched at one junction end, which may reflect a read error. The CDR3 DNA reads as TGTGCTAGCAGCTTAAGAGCTAGCACTGAAGCTTTCTTT. Amino acid sequence: CASSLRASTEAFF. The genes are TRBV7-7 and TRBJ1-1, with D unclear. Germline values: CDR1 SSHAT, CDR2 FNYEAQ (reference sequence). CDR3 length: 13 residues.

This clonotype has only a few counts. This chain connects TRBV5-1 to TRBJ2-2; the D gene is possibly TRBD1 (6 bases). V was cut by 5 bases and J by 7 bases, with 12 bases left in between. This CDR3 region has 13 residues. Germline V CDR1 and CDR2: SGHRS, YFSETQ. CDR3 in amino acids: CASSFAGDGELFF. CDR3 coding DNA: TGCGCCAGCAGTTTTGCAGGGGACGGGGAGCTGTTTTTT.

Note on this clonotype: One junction end disagrees with the germline gene, perhaps due to a read error. This chain joins TRBV7-4 and TRBJ2-1; no reliable D call. CDR3 length: 15 residues. CDR1 and CDR2 from the germline V gene are SGHVT and SQSDAQ. The DNA for the CDR3 is TGTGCCGGCAGTCCGGCCGATCTCGCCCCCAATGAGCAGTTCTTC. Protein sequence: CAGSPADLAPNEQFF.